Below, one TCR beta chain is given with its context. Measured with immunoSEQ multiplex PCR; TCRdb has only the in-frame clones, and not every one. This table holds roughly 330,000 clones, 88% found once. This specimen belongs to a study of blood T cell repertoires in COVID-19. Trimming removed 4 bases from V and 13 bases from J; junction bases left unmatched: 19. Germline-derived CDR1 and CDR2 are GTSNPN and SVGIG (reference sequence). The CDR3 totals 17 residues. This clonotype was sampled from a woman between 45 and 65 years old with active or convalescent COVID-19. The chain employs TRBV30 and TRBJ2-4; 13 bases are a match to TRBD2. Sequenced sample: peripheral blood. CDR3 in DNA: TGTGCCTGGATCCCCCAGGGACTAGCGGGAAGGATCGGGATCCAGTACTTC. Translated: CAWIPQGLAGRIGIQYF.